Listed below are T cell receptor beta chains from one sample, sequenced in a study of response to subunit inactivated influenza vaccine. TCRdb reanalysed the RT-PCR reads using MiXCR and keeps one entry per CDR3 protein. This table has under 550,000 distinct CDR3 sequences, around 8% appearing once. Here the sequenced sample was PBMCs from blood, taken around 2 years after vaccination. These receptors were collected from a man between 50 and 69 years old who received an inactivated influenza vaccine. The CDR3 runs from the conserved cysteine through the conserved F or W. The order of the fields is J gene, V gene, CDR3 length, CDR3 protein.

TRBJ2-3 | TRBV6-1 | 16 | CASRRVWGAGADTQYF
TRBJ1-1 | TRBV12-3/TRBV12-4 | 16 | CASSLGLSGMNTEAFF
TRBJ2-1 | TRBV5-6 | 15 | CASSPLAGGKDMWFF
TRBJ2-5 | TRBV7-9 | 15 | CASSSLGQGRETQYF
TRBJ2-7 | TRBV12-3/TRBV12-4 | 13 | CASSLVARSEQYF
TRBJ1-1 | TRBV6-2/TRBV6-3 | 16 | CASSPQGRLGNTEAFF
TRBJ1-2 | TRBV18 | 15 | CASSPSAGGDYGYTF
TRBJ2-1 | TRBV29-1 | 14 | CSAEDRSSYNEQFF
TRBJ1-1 | TRBV5-5 | 12 | CASSLVATEAFF
TRBJ2-1 | TRBV7-2 | 13 | CASSLGLVNEQFF
TRBJ2-1 | TRBV7-8 | 16 | CASSFRTLNAYNEQFF
TRBJ2-7 | TRBV25-1 | 11 | CASSGEGEQYF
TRBJ2-2 | TRBV7-9 | 16 | CASSFPPGTPGGELFF
TRBJ1-2 | TRBV7-9 | 16 | CASSSQSRQGSYGYTF
TRBJ1-1 | TRBV18 | 15 | CASSPSGEWNTEAFF
TRBJ1-2 | TRBV12-3/TRBV12-4 | 14 | CASTRDRKNYGYTF
TRBJ2-7 | TRBV7-9 | 12 | CASSRQGVEQYF
TRBJ2-1 | TRBV7-8 | 14 | CASSLRGMGNEQFF
TRBJ1-1 | TRBV10-3 | 13 | CAISETRGAEAFF
TRBJ2-3 | TRBV20-1 | 15 | CSAEAEYSSTDTQYF
TRBJ2-1 | TRBV5-6 | 16 | CASSSTGFSSYNEQFF
TRBJ2-1 | TRBV20-1 | 15 | CSARLGLAGYNEQFF
TRBJ2-1 | TRBV4-3 | 17 | CASSQEWERVSYNEQFF
TRBJ2-5 | TRBV18 | 12 | CASSPETGTQYF
TRBJ1-2 | TRBV6-5 | 17 | CASSYYVGTGGSYGYTF
TRBJ1-2 | TRBV6-1 | 14 | CASKSGGHDYGYTF
TRBJ2-7 | TRBV20-1 | 12 | CSARPGQDEQYF
TRBJ2-5 | TRBV19 | 14 | CASSMELAEETQYF
TRBJ2-5 | TRBV20-1 | 18 | CSARPGTVSGRAQETQYF
TRBJ1-4 | TRBV30 | 13 | CAWNGGPGEKLFF
TRBJ2-1 | TRBV28 | 16 | CASSLGWLAEYNEQFF
TRBJ2-7 | TRBV19 | 17 | CASSHSPGQGSSYEQYF
TRBJ2-1 | TRBV5-1 | 15 | CASSLGQAAYNEQFF
TRBJ2-5 | TRBV4-1 | 14 | CASSQALAGETQYF
TRBJ2-2 | TRBV12-3/TRBV12-4 | 16 | CASSSPTGGMTGELFF
TRBJ2-3 | TRBV9 | 17 | CASSVSRLAGYTDTQYF
TRBJ1-6 | TRBV5-1 | 15 | CASSLVGDRASPLHF
TRBJ2-1 | TRBV20-1 | 14 | CSAWGLADSNEQFF
TRBJ2-7 | TRBV24-1 | 13 | CATSPGPAYEQYF
TRBJ1-2 | TRBV29-1 | 14 | CSVAVWGTNYGYTF
TRBJ2-7 | TRBV20-1 | 15 | CSAQSGDRGIHEQYF
TRBJ2-3 | TRBV15 | 14 | CATSREPSTDTQYF
TRBJ2-3 | TRBV6-4 | 15 | CASSTEAQGADTQYF
TRBJ1-5 | TRBV12-3/TRBV12-4 | 14 | CASSMGQGGQPQHF